The 27 T cell receptor beta chains reported below all come from one sample, sequenced in a study of T cell repertoires in cytomegalovirus infection (dated by TCRdb to 2018 to 2020). The instrument given in TCRdb is Illumina HiSeq 1500. TCRdb handled the public reads itself, with Q25 trimming in fastp and clone calling in MiXCR, and kept productive beta chains. Each record represents a unique CDR3 protein, reported with the most common genes and DNA among its rows. The sample data list approximately 500,000 distinct CDR3 sequences, and roughly 12% of these were observed just once. Approximately 10% of the sample belongs to the ten largest clones. Sequencing was performed on PBMCs. These receptors were obtained from a human donor in good health (CMV status not recorded). Some clones in this sample may be carry-over from other donors' samples.

In its sample, this clonotype was seen many times. DNA for the CDR3: TGTGCCAGCAGCTTAGGGGTTACAACTAATGAAAAACTGTTTTTT. Protein product: CASSLGVTTNEKLFF. V and J are TRBV7-8 and TRBJ1-4; D call uncertain. The CDR3 is 15 residues long. Trimming pared 1 base from V and 0 bases from J, leaving 6 bases between. Germline V lookup: CDR1 SGHVS, CDR2 FQNEAQ.

The chain combines TRBV10-3 with TRBJ2-7; D unclear. V lost 6 bases and J 5 bases, leaving 14 bases between the germline ends. This CDR3 region has 13 residues. Germline-derived CDR1 and CDR2 are ENHRY and SYGVKD. CDR3 bases: TGTGCCATCAGAGAAGGGTTGAAAAACGAGCAGTACTTC. Residues: CAIREGLKNEQYF.

This clonotype was observed a few times. The chain employs TRBV10-3 and TRBJ1-1, with 8 positions matching TRBD1. The junction had 3 bases not matched to a gene; V was cut back by 6 bases and J by 3 bases. From germline, CDR1 is ENHRY and CDR2 SYGVKD. There are 13 residues in the CDR3. CDR3 in DNA: TGTGCCATCAGGCAGACAGGGGACACTGAAGCTTTCTTT. Translating it yields CAIRQTGDTEAFF.

V gene TRBV5-6 combines with J gene TRBJ1-4; 8 nucleotides agree with TRBD1. The V segment lost 0 bases and the J segment 8 bases; nucleotides outside the gene matches: 12. CDR3 length equals 17 residues. Germline lookup yields CDR1 SGHDT and CDR2 YYEEEE. CDR3 residues: CASSLGFFGQGGEKLFF. CDR3 nucleotide sequence: TGTGCCAGCAGCTTGGGATTCTTCGGACAGGGTGGGGAAAAACTGTTTTTT.

In its sample, this clonotype was seen many times. V gene TRBV6-2 or TRBV6-3 combines with J gene TRBJ1-1, with 10 bases identical to TRBD1. The CDR3 spans 14 residues. With 4 bases clipped from V and 7 bases from J, the junction kept 6 bases outside the gene matches. Germline lookup yields CDR1 MNHEY and CDR2 SVGEGT. DNA of the CDR3: TGTGCCAGCAGTTCGTTTCGGGACAGGGGTGAAGCTTTCTTT. Translating gives CASSSFRDRGEAFF.

This clonotype was detected only a few times. The CDR3 here is CASSLSGQGREKLFF. CDR3 DNA: TGTGCCAGCAGCTTATCGGGACAGGGGCGGGAAAAACTGTTTTTT. J is TRBJ1-4 and V is TRBV7-8; 10 bases fit TRBD1. The ends lost 2 bases at V and 8 bases at J; junction bases unmatched: 5. Germline CDR1 SGHVS, CDR2 FQNEAQ. The CDR3 totals 15 residues.

This clonotype was counted at least ten times. The J gene is TRBJ1-1, the V gene TRBV7-9; D remains ambiguous. Germline CDR1 and CDR2: SEHNR and FQNEAQ (reference sequence). V was pared by 5 bases and J by 6 bases, with 13 bases between. The CDR3 length is 13 residues. DNA of the CDR3: TGTGCCAGCAGCCCACCGGACGGTTCTGAAGCTTTCTTT. Amino acids: CASSPPDGSEAFF.

There are many counts of this clonotype. The V gene is TRBV7-8, the J gene TRBJ2-1; 9 nucleotides line up with TRBD2. The CDR3 is 16 amino acids. With 1 base clipped from V and 2 bases from J, the junction kept 3 bases outside the gene matches. The V gene's germline CDR1 is SGHVS and CDR2 FQNEAQ. The CDR3 DNA reads TGTGCCAGCAGCTTAGTCGGCGGGAGGGCCTACAATGAGCAGTTCTTC. Translated, it gives CASSLVGGRAYNEQFF.

In the case of this clonotype: A much more abundant neighbour one base away suggests this may be a read error. The CDR3 DNA reads as TGTGCCAGCAGTGGACAGAGCTATGGCTACACCTTC. Translating gives CASSGQSYGYTF. This chain connects TRBV6-8 to TRBJ1-2, with a tentative D call TRBD1 (6 bases). V dropped 5 bases and J dropped 4 bases, with 8 bases sitting between them. The CDR3 totals 12 residues. In germline, CDR1 is MNHGY, CDR2 SAAAGT.

This clonotype was observed many times. This rearrangement joins TRBV7-9 to TRBJ1-2, with 7 bases aligning to TRBD1. Losses at the gene ends were 6 bases for V and 3 bases for J; bases not matched to a gene: 4. Germline loops: CDR1 SEHNR, CDR2 FQNEAQ (reference sequence). CDR3 size: 13 residues. As DNA, the CDR3 is TGTGCCAGCAGTAAGGGGGCCTACTATGGCTACACCTTC. Its translation: CASSKGAYYGYTF.

This clonotype was counted many times. The V gene is TRBV5-1, the J gene TRBJ2-5; TRBD2 agrees at 11 bases. The CDR3 spans 16 residues. V gave up 0 bases and J gave up 4 bases; unmatched junction bases: 5. The germline gives CDR1 SGHRS, CDR2 YFSETQ. DNA for the CDR3: TGCGCCAGCAGCTTGGGGAGTAGCGGGAGGGGAGAGACCCAGTACTTC. This sequence encodes CASSLGSSGRGETQYF.

Only a few counts were recorded for this clonotype. The chain recombines TRBV6-6 with TRBJ2-7; 9 bases are shared with TRBD1. This CDR3 has 15 residues. Germline values: CDR1 MNHNY, CDR2 SVGAGI (reference sequence). Trimming cost V 4 bases and J 0 bases; bases outside gene matches: 4. CDR3 amino acids: CASSSGTGISYEQYF. The CDR3, as DNA: TGTGCCAGCAGTTCCGGGACAGGGATCTCCTACGAGCAGTACTTC.

This clonotype was counted between two and nine times. This chain links TRBV19 with TRBJ1-1; D is ambiguous. V was clipped by 8 bases and J by 4 bases, with 14 bases between them. Per the germline V gene, CDR1 is LNHDA and CDR2 is SQIVND (reference sequence). The CDR3 has 13 residues. This CDR3 is CASRRIRGTEAFF. The CDR3 nucleotides read TGTGCCAGTCGGAGGATCCGAGGCACTGAAGCTTTCTTT.

The genes are TRBV29-1 and TRBJ2-7; a weak D match, TRBD1 (6 bases). Germline-derived CDR1 and CDR2 are SQVTM and ANQGSEA. The CDR3 runs to 14 residues. The V and J ends lost 2 bases and 4 bases respectively, with 15 bases between them. The CDR3 spells CSVESPDRSYEQYF. The CDR3 DNA sequence: TGCAGCGTTGAATCACCCGACAGGTCTTACGAGCAGTACTTC.

There are a few counts of this clonotype. The CDR3 sequence is CASSQAGTGAGELFF. As DNA, the CDR3 is TGTGCCAGCAGCCAAGCCGGGACAGGGGCCGGGGAGCTGTTTTTT. The chain combines TRBV3-1 with TRBJ2-2, with 10 positions matching TRBD1. CDR3 length: 15 residues. Per the germline V gene, CDR1 is LGHDT and CDR2 is YNNKEL (reference sequence). Germline trimming cut 1 base from V and 6 bases from J; bases unmatched to any gene: 2.

Many counts were recorded for this clonotype. The rearrangement links TRBV10-3 to TRBJ2-1, with TRBD2 as a possible D gene (5 bases). The CDR3 runs 11 residues. Germline V lookup: CDR1 ENHRY, CDR2 SYGVKD. V lost 2 bases, J lost 10 bases, and 6 bases lay in between. CDR3 region: CAISEGREQFF. Written as DNA, the CDR3 is TGTGCCATCAGTGAGGGGAGAGAGCAGTTCTTC.

This clonotype was counted at least ten times. V gene TRBV2 combines with J gene TRBJ2-6; D unclear. Germline V CDR1 and CDR2: SNHLY, FYNNEI. V gave up 6 bases and J gave up 4 bases, with 7 bases separating them. The CDR3 consists of 13 residues. This CDR3 reads CASRGNGANVLTF. CDR3 DNA sequence: TGTGCCAGCAGGGGGAACGGGGCCAACGTCCTGACTTTC.

This clonotype was detected many times. V gene TRBV7-8 combines with J gene TRBJ1-3; D remains unclear. The V and J ends lost 1 base and 0 bases respectively, with 13 bases between them. The CDR3 sequence is 17 residues long. From germline, CDR1 is SGHVS and CDR2 FQNEAQ. CDR3 amino acids: CASSLVWAGASGNTIYF. The CDR3 DNA follows: TGTGCCAGCAGCTTAGTGTGGGCAGGAGCCTCTGGAAACACCATATATTTT. Full variable domain (missing parts from reference TRBV7-8 and TRBJ1-3): GAGVSQSPRYKVAKRGQDVALRCDPISGHVSLFWYQQALGQGPEFLTYFQNEAQLDKSGLPSDRFFAERPEGSVSTLKIQRTQQEDSAVYLCASSLVWAGASGNTIYFGEGSWLTVV.

This clonotype was recorded at least ten times. The chain employs TRBV4-2 and TRBJ1-2; tentative D call: TRBD1 (5 bases). This CDR3 has 17 amino acids. Trimming took off 1 base at V and 0 bases at J, with 15 bases between the two ends. The V gene's germline CDR1 is LGHNA and CDR2 YNFKEQ. Here the CDR3 reads CASSQVGRASANYGYTF. The DNA of the CDR3 is TGTGCCAGCAGCCAAGTGGGCAGGGCCTCAGCTAACTATGGCTACACCTTC.

This clonotype was picked up many times. The CDR3 region is CASSSITPSKLVNYGYTF. CDR3 sequence (DNA): TGTGCCAGCAGTTCAATAACGCCCTCAAAACTGGTAAACTATGGCTACACCTTC. The rearrangement uses TRBV12-3 or TRBV12-4 and TRBJ1-2; D remains ambiguous. V was trimmed by 4 bases and J by 2 bases, leaving 23 bases between them. The CDR3 runs 18 residues.

Concerning this clonotype itself: It may be a read error: a sequence one base away is much more abundant. This chain joins TRBV6-1 and TRBJ2-1, with unresolved D. The germline CDR1 and CDR2 sequences are MNHNS and SASEGT. The CDR3 consists of 14 residues. V was clipped by 1 base and J by 0 bases, with 4 bases between them. CDR3 DNA: TGTGCCAGCAGTGAAGGGGGCTCCTACAATGAGCAGTTCTTC. Translation: CASSEGGSYNEQFF.

This clonotype appeared many times. The genes are TRBV5-4 and TRBJ2-3; 9 bases fit TRBD2. This CDR3 contains 16 residues. CDR1 and CDR2 from the germline V gene are SGHNT and YYREEE (reference sequence). V dropped 5 bases and J dropped 0; count of bases not matched to a gene: 7. CDR3 protein: CASRGVAGASTDTQYF. The CDR3 DNA is TGTGCCAGCAGGGGGGTAGCGGGGGCAAGCACAGATACGCAGTATTTT.

This clonotype has a count of ten or more. In DNA, the CDR3 is TGTGCCAGCAGCTTACAGGGCATGAACACTGAAGCTTTCTTT. Protein sequence: CASSLQGMNTEAFF. The rearrangement links TRBV7-2 to TRBJ1-1; tentative D call: TRBD1 (5 bases). V gave up 2 bases and J gave up 0 bases, with 7 bases separating them. The germline gives CDR1 SGHTA, CDR2 FQGNSA. CDR3 length: 14 residues.

This clonotype appeared many times. V usage is TRBV12-3 or TRBV12-4 and J usage is TRBJ2-7, with D perhaps TRBD1 (6 bases). Trimming stripped 7 bases from V and 0 bases from J, with 10 bases between. The CDR3 is made up of 13 amino acids. The CDR3 region is CASTPGASYEQYF. In DNA, the CDR3 is TGTGCCAGCACCCCAGGGGCCTCCTACGAGCAGTACTTC.

Concerning this clonotype: Being one base from a much bigger clone, this may be a read error. V is TRBV18 and J is TRBJ2-4, with a tentative D call TRBD1 (5 bases). The germline V gene encodes CDR1 KGHSH and CDR2 LQKENI. The CDR3 runs to 16 residues. CDR3 residues: CASPPGKFDGKNIQYF. The CDR3 bases are TGTGCCAGCCCACCAGGGAAATTCGATGGGAAAAACATTCAGTACTTC.

CDR3 bases: TGTGCCAGCAAACCCGAAGAGACCCAGTACTTC. It is translated as CASKPEETQYF. V usage is TRBV2 and J usage is TRBJ2-5; D remains ambiguous. The V end was cut by 7 bases, the J end by 3 bases, with 6 bases between. The CDR3 consists of 11 residues. In germline, CDR1 is SNHLY, CDR2 FYNNEI.

This clonotype was found a few times. The chain recombines TRBV11-2 with TRBJ2-3; 8 nucleotides align to TRBD2. The CDR3 extends over 15 amino acids. Trimming at V came to 4 bases and at J to 4 bases, leaving 7 bases not matched to a gene. The germline V gene has CDR1 SGHAT and CDR2 FQNNGV. The CDR3 region has the DNA TGTGCCAGCAGCTATGCGGGAGGAGTCTCAGATACGCAGTATTTT. It translates to CASSYAGGVSDTQYF.